The TCR beta chain under discussion was sequenced for a study of vaccination and CD4 T cells after COVID-19. Study overall: Post-diagnosis, post-COVID samples were collected after a median approximately 91 days, ranging 35 to 161.

Sequenced with the Oncomine TCR Beta short-read assay was DNA taken from cultured CD4+ T cells. TCRdb re-derived calls from the PCR reads in MiXCR, one entry per CDR3 protein. Here the sample spans about 21,000 distinct CDR3 sequences, around 39% being singletons. Note on this clonotype: Antigen specificity is unknown.

The time point here: late sampling 161 to 241 days after vaccination in three convalescent patients. The treatment is: roughly 10-day PBMC culture with coronavirus spike peptide pools or control peptides (ViraFEST assay). This receptor was identified in a human donor who had recovered from COVID-19. Sequenced material: CD4+ T cells from blood, cultured in vitro, taken about 7 months after SARS-CoV-2 vaccination.

The CDR3 spells CASSYGTGYEQYF. The CDR3, as DNA: TGTGCCAGCAGCTACGGGACGGGCTACGAGCAGTACTTC. The V and J genes are TRBV7-9 and TRBJ2-7, with D tentatively TRBD1 or TRBD2 (5 bases each). V lost 4 bases and J 3 bases, leaving 10 bases between the germline ends. Germline CDR1 is SEHNR and CDR2 is FQNEAQ (reference sequence). The CDR3 is made up of 13 amino acids.